This T cell receptor (beta chain) was identified in a study of T cells in Graves' hyperthyroidism and ophthalmopathy. TCR beta CDR3 region amplification was performed from RNA transcripts. Carried out on the TCR CDR3, a first-round RT-PCR used the HTBI primer set. TCRdb passed the multiplex PCR reads through MiXCR, listing each CDR3 protein once. The sample includes some 320,000 distinct CDR3 sequences, 12% to 15% of them seen just once. Duration under 3 months, a NOSPECS grade of at least 4, and a Clinical Activity Score of at least 3 characterized the ophthalmopathy patients. Clinical symptoms, serum thyroxine and TRAb, thyroid ultrasound and orbital computed tomography were used for the diagnoses. In its sample, this clonotype was seen a few times. Its specificity is not known. Overall study findings and caveats: Ophthalmopathy could be told apart from stable hyperthyroidism with a 13 V-J model.

Per the germline V gene, CDR1 is DFQATT and CDR2 is SNEGSKA (reference sequence). V was pared by 3 bases and J by 2 bases, with 14 bases between. CDR3 length equals 15 residues. The clonotype originates from a middle-aged woman with Graves' ophthalmopathy. The sample was blood. The chain employs TRBV20-1 and TRBJ1-5; no clear D gene. Here the CDR3 DNA reads TGCAGTGCTAGTCAGCGGGGATTCGGCAATCAGCCCCAGCATTTT. It specifies CSASQRGFGNQPQHF.